This T cell receptor (beta chain) was sequenced in a study of cytomegalovirus exposure and HLA in healthy donors. Study-level results: Previous analysis showed most TCR beta V segments were productive about 87% or about 30% of the time.

As for this clone: The antigen remains unidentified.

PCR used 60 Vbeta primers and 13 Jbeta primers. Profiling relied on immunoSEQ multiplex PCR, and the TCRdb table lists in-frame clones only, not all of them. The sample has 150,000 to 200,000 clones, around 83% seen once. Germline-derived CDR1 and CDR2 are SGHVS and FQNEAQ. The V and J ends lost 3 bases and 6 bases respectively, with 12 bases between them. The CDR3 is 13 residues long. The chain is built from TRBV7-8 and TRBJ2-7, with TRBD1 as a possible D gene (5 bases). The sequenced sample was PBMCs. The TCR was taken from a man aged 45-60 years in good health and CMV-seropositive. The CDR3 nucleotides are TGTGCCAGCAGCTTCCACTGGGGCCGCGAGCAGTACTTC. It is translated as CASSFHWGREQYF.